One and the same sample provided the 31 T cell receptor beta chains below, sequenced in a study of T cell changes during pregnancy in multiple sclerosis. Assay: immunoSEQ multiplex PCR; the TCRdb copy retains only in-frame clones and omits some. The data contain roughly 100,000 clones, around 90% of them singletons. This specimen was peripheral blood, taken after pregnancy. The receptors were gathered from a female donor with multiple sclerosis, enrolled in a pregnancy study.

The chain joins TRBV5-6 to TRBJ2-7; TRBD1 is a possible D gene (5 bases). Between the trimmed V and J ends, which lost 0 bases and 3 bases, there was a span of 7 bases. This CDR3 contains 13 residues. Germline V gene lookup returns CDR1 SGHDT and CDR2 YYEEEE. The chain's CDR3 is CASSLDRRYEQYF. CDR3 sequence (DNA): TGTGCCAGCAGCTTGGACAGGCGCTACGAGCAGTACTTC.

The gene calls are TRBV28 and TRBJ1-2, with TRBD1 matching 8 bases. The junction had 6 bases not matched to a gene; V was cut back by 5 bases and J by 1 base. The germline gives CDR1 MDHEN, CDR2 SYDVKM. The CDR3 loop spans 15 amino acids. The CDR3 loop is CASSPPGQGNYGYTF. In DNA form, the CDR3 reads TGTGCCAGCAGTCCGCCCGGACAGGGTAACTATGGCTACACCTTC.

This clone has only a few counts. V gene TRBV10-3 combines with J gene TRBJ1-4, with a weak D call TRBD1 (6 bases). CDR1 is ENHRY and CDR2 is SYGVKD in the germline V gene. This CDR3 has 13 residues. The germline V and J ends were trimmed by 7 bases and 7 bases, with 13 bases remaining between them. CDR3 sequence: CAIKGGVGEKLFF. The CDR3 bases are TGTGCCATCAAGGGGGGGGTTGGTGAAAAACTGTTTTTT.

The chain recombines TRBV6-1 with TRBJ2-1; 11 bases agree with TRBD2. Germline CDR1 MNHNS, CDR2 SASEGT. This CDR3 contains 19 residues. Trimming at V came to 4 bases and at J to 1 base, leaving 12 bases not matched to a gene. CDR3 sequence (DNA): TGTGCCAGCAGTGGTCCGGGACTAGCGGACGGTGCTTCCTACAATGAGCAGTTCTTC. Translated, it gives CASSGPGLADGASYNEQFF.

V is TRBV5-1 and J is TRBJ2-3; D might be TRBD1 (5 bases). Germline CDR1 and CDR2: SGHRS and YFSETQ. The V end was cut by 2 bases, the J end by 4 bases, with 14 bases between. CDR3 length: 15 residues. CDR3 sequence: CASSLGAGWADTQYF. DNA of the CDR3: TGCGCCAGCAGCTTAGGGGCAGGGTGGGCAGATACGCAGTATTTT.

This rearrangement joins TRBV5-6 to TRBJ1-2; no clear D gene. Trimming removed 4 bases at V and 3 bases at J, with 13 bases between. This CDR3 spans 14 amino acids. The V gene's germline CDR1 is SGHDT and CDR2 YYEEEE. CDR3: CASSPVSDYYGYTF. DNA for the CDR3: TGTGCCAGCAGCCCTGTTTCGGACTACTATGGCTACACCTTC.

The chain joins TRBV6-1 to TRBJ2-7, with D possibly TRBD2 on 7 matching bases. CDR1 is MNHNS, CDR2 SASEGT, per germline. The CDR3 runs to 15 residues. Deletions cut 8 bases from V and 1 base from J, with 18 bases between. The CDR3 DNA is TGTGCCAGCCTTTTGGGGGGGGCCAATTCCTACGAGCAGTACTTC. Protein sequence: CASLLGGANSYEQYF.

This clone has only one observation. CDR3 region: CVRSLTEGPQRNQPQHF. For the CDR3, the DNA is TGTGTCAGAAGCTTAACGGAGGGCCCCCAGCGCAATCAGCCCCAGCATTTT. The chain combines TRBV7-5 with TRBJ1-5. TRBV7-5 is a pseudogene locus. The CDR3 totals 17 residues.

This chain uses TRBV6-1 with TRBJ1-2; D call uncertain. The CDR3 loop spans 15 amino acids. V was shortened by 6 bases and J by 3 bases, with 17 bases between the two germline ends. The germline gives CDR1 MNHNS, CDR2 SASEGT. As DNA, the CDR3 is TGTGCCAGCAGCCGGGAGACCGCCGAATACTATGGCTACACCTTC. Translating gives CASSRETAEYYGYTF.

The chain has TRBV9 and TRBJ2-3, with D tentatively TRBD1 (6 bases). The CDR3 is 14 residues long. The V gene lost 0 bases and the J gene lost 2 bases, with 7 bases spanning the gap. Germline values: CDR1 SGDLS, CDR2 YYNGEE. The CDR3 sequence is CASSVEGVTDTQYF. The CDR3 coding sequence is TGTGCCAGCAGCGTAGAGGGGGTCACAGATACGCAGTATTTT.

This clone has a handful of counts. At one end, the junction sequence differs from germline, possibly due to a read error. The V and J genes are TRBV30 and TRBJ1-1, with D possibly being TRBD1 (6 bases). CDR3 length: 9 amino acids. The germline gives CDR1 GTSNPN, CDR2 SVGIG (reference sequence). This chain's CDR3 is CAWMTGRKW. The DNA of the CDR3 is TGTGCCTGGATGACAGGCCGAAAGTGG. The full variable domain, its missing parts supplied by reference TRBV30 and TRBJ1-1, is SQTIHQWPATLVQPVGSPLSLECTVEGTSNPNLYWYRQAAGRGLQLLFYSVGIGQISSEVPQNLSASRPQDRQFILSSKKLLLSDSGFYLCAWMTGRKWGQGTRLTVV.

The J gene is TRBJ1-6, the V gene TRBV6-5; TRBD1 matches at 7 bases. V lost 6 bases, J lost 10 bases, and 6 bases stayed unmatched. The CDR3 totals 13 residues. CDR1 is MNHEY and CDR2 is SVGAGI in the germline V gene. The CDR3 region is CASRTGAVSPLHF. The CDR3 bases are TGTGCCAGCAGAACAGGGGCCGTGTCACCCCTCCACTTT.

This chain connects TRBV5-4 to TRBJ1-2, with 9 bases matching TRBD1. Germline V gene sequence: CDR1 SGHNT, CDR2 YYREEE (reference sequence). V gave up 4 bases and J gave up 4 bases; unmatched junction bases: 8. The CDR3 sequence is 15 residues long. The CDR3 DNA sequence: TGTGCCAGCAGCGCGGACCGGGACAGGGTCTATGGCTACACCTTC. Protein product: CASSADRDRVYGYTF.

The chain is built from TRBV6-6 and TRBJ2-5; 14 nucleotides align to TRBD2. The CDR3 is 15 residues long. Germline V gene sequence: CDR1 MNHNY, CDR2 SVGAGI (reference sequence). V lost 5 bases and J lost 4; bases outside the gene matches: 3. CDR3 sequence reads: CASSLGLAGGETQYF. CDR3 bases: TGTGCCAGCAGTCTCGGACTAGCGGGGGGAGAGACCCAGTACTTC.

The J gene is TRBJ2-1, the V gene TRBV25-1; D unresolved. V lost 0 bases and J lost 10, with 10 bases in between. The CDR3 spans 13 residues. Per the germline V gene, CDR1 is MGHDK and CDR2 is SYGVNS. CDR3 sequence (DNA): TGTGCCAGCAGTGAATATCGAGCAGGCGAGCAGTTCTTC. Translation: CASSEYRAGEQFF.

The rearrangement uses TRBV5-1 and TRBJ2-7; 7 nucleotides line up with TRBD1. V lost 6 bases and J lost 5; bases outside the gene matches: 14. Looked up from germline, CDR1 is SGHRS and CDR2 is YFSETQ. The CDR3 runs 15 residues. DNA of the CDR3: TGCGCCAGCACCCTTACAGGGGCGACCGTGAACGAGCAGTACTTC. Translated: CASTLTGATVNEQYF.

This clone was recorded only once. V and J are TRBV5-1 and TRBJ2-1; 7 bases fit TRBD2. The germline V gene has CDR1 SGHRS and CDR2 YFSETQ. The V segment lost 6 bases and the J segment 5 bases; nucleotides outside the gene matches: 5. The CDR3 is 13 residues long. For the CDR3, the DNA is TGCGCCAGCATGGGGGGGACGGACAATGAGCAGTTCTTC. The encoded protein is CASMGGTDNEQFF.

The chain combines TRBV6-5 with TRBJ2-7; D call uncertain. This CDR3 contains 13 residues. The germline CDR1 and CDR2 sequences are MNHEY and SVGAGI. The V and J ends lost 2 bases and 4 bases respectively, with 9 bases between them. This CDR3 is CASSYGLRYEQYF. The CDR3 bases are TGTGCCAGCAGTTACGGTTTGAGGTACGAGCAGTACTTC.

This chain uses TRBV2 with TRBJ1-1; possibly TRBD1 for D (5 bases). Germline V gene lookup returns CDR1 SNHLY and CDR2 FYNNEI. The CDR3 sequence is 13 residues long. Trimming left V 4 bases short and J 0 bases short, with 6 bases between. Written as DNA, the CDR3 is TGTGCCAGCAGTGGACAGCTGAACACTGAAGCTTTCTTT. This sequence encodes CASSGQLNTEAFF.

The chain recombines TRBV4-1 with TRBJ1-5, with 7 bases that match TRBD1. The germline V gene has CDR1 MGHRA and CDR2 YSYEKL. J gave up 2 bases and V 4 bases, and 14 bases lay outside the gene matches. This CDR3 has 18 amino acids. This CDR3 reads CASSLLEGPGTGNQPQHF. CDR3 sequence (DNA): TGCGCCAGCAGCCTCCTTGAAGGGCCCGGGACAGGCAATCAGCCCCAGCATTTT.

The rearrangement links TRBV6-5 to TRBJ2-2; 8 nucleotides match TRBD1. Trimming took 8 bases from V and 4 from J; bases not matched to a gene: 9. Germline CDR1 and CDR2: MNHEY and SVGAGI. The CDR3 runs to 15 residues. This CDR3 is CASWLGQGGTGELFF. DNA for the CDR3: TGTGCCAGCTGGTTAGGACAGGGCGGCACCGGGGAGCTGTTTTTT.

J is TRBJ1-2 and V is TRBV28; 9 bases agree with TRBD1. V trimming: 7 bases; J trimming: 4 bases; junction bases outside the gene matches: 10. Germline V lookup: CDR1 MDHEN, CDR2 SYDVKM. CDR3 length: 15 residues. The CDR3 DNA reads as TGTGCCAGCACTGAGGGACAGGGCTGGGGCTATGGCTACACCTTC. This encodes CASTEGQGWGYGYTF.

V usage is TRBV19 and J usage is TRBJ2-2; no definite D call. Germline loops: CDR1 LNHDA, CDR2 SQIVND (reference sequence). CDR3 length equals 15 residues. Trimming took off 5 bases at V and 1 base at J, with 11 bases between the two ends. CDR3 amino acids: CASSPPRRNTGELFF. In DNA form, the CDR3 reads TGTGCCAGTAGTCCACCTCGGAGGAACACCGGGGAGCTGTTTTTT.

This rearrangement joins TRBV11-2 to TRBJ2-7; a weak D match, TRBD1 (8 bases). V was clipped by 4 bases and J by 3 bases, with 16 bases between them. The CDR3 extends over 15 amino acids. CDR1 and CDR2 (germline): SGHAT, FQNNGV. Written as DNA, the CDR3 is TGTGCCAGCAGCTCTCGGACAGGGAGGGACTACGAGCAGTACTTC. This codes for CASSSRTGRDYEQYF. Full variable domain (remainder filled in from reference TRBV11-2 and TRBJ2-7): EAGVAQSPRYKIIEKRQSVAFWCNPISGHATLYWYQQILGQGPKLLIQFQNNGVVDDSQLPKDRFSAERLKGVDSTLKIQPAKLEDSAVYLCASSSRTGRDYEQYFGPGTRLTVT.

This rearrangement joins TRBV6-5 to TRBJ2-5, with D perhaps TRBD2 (7 bases). The V gene's germline CDR1 is MNHEY and CDR2 SVGAGI. V dropped 5 bases and J dropped 4 bases, with 17 bases sitting between them. This CDR3 region has 15 residues. CDR3 coding DNA: TGTGCCAGCAGTCGTGGGGGGGGAGGGGGAGAGACCCAGTACTTC. It yields the protein CASSRGGGGGETQYF.

V usage is TRBV6-5 and J usage is TRBJ2-7; weak D call: TRBD1 (5 bases). The V and J ends lost 0 bases and 2 bases respectively, with 8 bases between them. This CDR3 is built from 14 residues. Germline CDR1 MNHEY, CDR2 SVGAGI. CDR3 protein: CASSYSSRAYEQYF. In nucleotides, the CDR3 is TGTGCCAGCAGTTACTCGTCCAGGGCCTACGAGCAGTACTTC.

The chain links TRBV10-3 to TRBJ2-7; TRBD2 is a possible D gene (5 bases). Germline V lookup: CDR1 ENHRY, CDR2 SYGVKD. V lost 6 bases to trimming and J lost 3 bases, with 9 bases between them. The CDR3 covers 12 residues. The CDR3 DNA reads as TGTGCCATCAGCGTAGGGAGCTACGAGCAGTACTTC. Protein sequence: CAISVGSYEQYF.

The gene calls are TRBV2 and TRBJ2-1; D may be TRBD2 (6 bases). The V gene lost 7 bases and the J gene lost 7 bases, with 14 bases spanning the gap. The germline CDR1 and CDR2 sequences are SNHLY and FYNNEI. The length of the CDR3 is 13 residues. In nucleotides, the CDR3 is TGTGCCAGCATGAGGGCGGGATATAATGAGCAGTTCTTC. It is translated as CASMRAGYNEQFF.

This clone has a single count. The rearrangement uses TRBV14 and TRBJ1-2; D may be TRBD1 (5 bases). CDR1 is SGHDN and CDR2 is FVKESK in the germline V gene. CDR3 length: 14 residues. Trimming pared 1 base from V and 4 bases from J, leaving 10 bases between. The chain's CDR3 is CASSQAQGSYGYTF. CDR3 coding DNA: TGTGCCAGCAGCCAAGCGCAGGGCAGCTATGGCTACACCTTC. The full variable domain, its missing parts supplied by reference TRBV14 and TRBJ1-2, is EAGVTQFPSHSVIEKGQTVTLRCDPISGHDNLYWYRRVMGKEIKFLLHFVKESKQDESGMPNNRFLAERTGGTYSTLKVQPAELEDSGVYFCASSQAQGSYGYTFGSGTRLTVV.

This sequence joins TRBV6-1 and TRBJ1-2; 7 bases agree with TRBD1. The CDR3 covers 13 residues. Germline V lookup: CDR1 MNHNS, CDR2 SASEGT. The V segment lost 3 bases and the J segment 4 bases; nucleotides outside the gene matches: 2. CDR3 sequence reads: CASSEGTAYGYTF. The CDR3 DNA reads as TGTGCCAGCAGTGAGGGGACAGCCTATGGCTACACCTTC.

The chain couples TRBV28 to TRBJ1-1, with 12 bases matching TRBD1. The CDR3 has 17 amino acids. The trim removed 5 bases at V and 5 bases at J, leaving 12 bases unmatched. In germline, CDR1 is MDHEN, CDR2 SYDVKM. The CDR3 nucleotides are TGTGCCAGCAGTGGCACCTGGGACAGGGGGCGGGGTACTGAAGCTTTCTTT. Translation: CASSGTWDRGRGTEAFF.